This T cell receptor (beta chain) was found in a study of Graves' ophthalmopathy and Graves' hyperthyroidism. The study amplified TCR beta CDR3 regions using RNA transcripts. The authors performed first-round RT-PCR with HTBI primers and then a second-round multiplex PCR. MiXCR, run by TCRdb on the multiplex PCR reads, gives a single entry per CDR3 protein. Of under 200,000 distinct CDR3 sequences in the sample, less than 45% were seen once. The ends were cut back, 6 bases at V and 7 bases at J, with 13 bases in the middle. Germline CDR1 MNHNS, CDR2 SASEGT. This CDR3 is built from 12 residues. This clonotype was picked up one time. Its target is unknown. Notes on the study in general: Blood samples also showed most expanded thyroid clonotypes exceeding 0.001 frequency.

The J gene is TRBJ2-7, the V gene TRBV6-1, with D perhaps TRBD1 (6 bases). Sequences were obtained from peripheral blood. This TCR was sampled from a woman aged 40 to 50 with Graves' ophthalmopathy. Here the CDR3 DNA reads TGTGCCAGCAGCAGGGGTGGTAGGGAGCAGTACTTC. This codes for CASSRGGREQYF.